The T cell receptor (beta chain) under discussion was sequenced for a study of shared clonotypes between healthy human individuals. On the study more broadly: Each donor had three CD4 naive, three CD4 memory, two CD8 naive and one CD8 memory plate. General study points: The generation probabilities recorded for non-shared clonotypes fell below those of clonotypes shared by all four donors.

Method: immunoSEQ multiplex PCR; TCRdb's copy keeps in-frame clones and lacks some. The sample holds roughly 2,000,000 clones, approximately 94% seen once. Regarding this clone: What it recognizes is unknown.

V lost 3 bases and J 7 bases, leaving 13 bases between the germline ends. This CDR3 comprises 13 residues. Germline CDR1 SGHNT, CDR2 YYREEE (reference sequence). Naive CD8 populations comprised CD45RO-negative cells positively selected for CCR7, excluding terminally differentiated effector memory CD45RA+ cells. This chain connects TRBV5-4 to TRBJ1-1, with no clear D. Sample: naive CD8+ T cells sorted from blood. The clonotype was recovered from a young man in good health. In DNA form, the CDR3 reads TGTGCCAGCAGCTCCTACAGTGCCATTGAAGCTTTCTTT. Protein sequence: CASSSYSAIEAFF. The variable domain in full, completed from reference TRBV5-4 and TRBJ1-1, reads ETGVTQSPTHLIKTRGQQVTLRCSSQSGHNTVSWYQQALGQGPQFIFQYYREEENGRGNFPPRFSGLQFPNYSSELNVNALELDDSALYLCASSSYSAIEAFFGQGTRLTVV.